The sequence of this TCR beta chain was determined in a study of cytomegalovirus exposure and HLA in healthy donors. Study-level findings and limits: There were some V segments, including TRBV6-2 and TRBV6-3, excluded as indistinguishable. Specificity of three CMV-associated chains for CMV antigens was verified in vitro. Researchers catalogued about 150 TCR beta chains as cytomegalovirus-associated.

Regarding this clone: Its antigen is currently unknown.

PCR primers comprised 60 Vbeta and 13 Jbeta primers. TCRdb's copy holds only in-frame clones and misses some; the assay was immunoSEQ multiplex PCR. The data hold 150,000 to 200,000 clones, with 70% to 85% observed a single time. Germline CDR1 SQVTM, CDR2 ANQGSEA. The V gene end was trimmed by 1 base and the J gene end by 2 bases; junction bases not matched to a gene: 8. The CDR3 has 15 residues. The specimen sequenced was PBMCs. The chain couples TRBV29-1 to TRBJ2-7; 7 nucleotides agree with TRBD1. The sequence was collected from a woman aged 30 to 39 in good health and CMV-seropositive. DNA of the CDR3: TGCAGCGTTGAAGCTGTCGGGACAGAAACCTACGAGCAGTACTTC. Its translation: CSVEAVGTETYEQYF.